These 30 T cell receptor beta chains were sequenced from one sample in a study of radiation and T cells in renal cell carcinoma. The table came from immunoSEQ multiplex PCR; TCRdb's copy has only in-frame clones and leaves some out. The sample lists some 110,000 clones; roughly 80% were seen once. Time point reported: baseline pretreatment blood. Treatment described: 15 Gy SBRT to primary tumor, nephrectomy 4 weeks later. This sample comprised blood, obtained from a patient whose treatment included radiotherapy and nephrectomy. These receptors came from a woman aged 55-70 years with renal cell carcinoma.

Notes on this clone: Other DNA sequences within the sample encode an identical CDR3. The V call is TRBV13, the J call TRBJ2-6; D gene uncertain. The germline V gene encodes CDR1 PRHDT and CDR2 FYEKMQ (reference sequence). This CDR3 spans 13 amino acids. V lost 2 bases and J lost 2, with 1 base in between. DNA of the CDR3: TGTGCCAGCAGCTTAACTGGGGCCAACGTCCTGACTTTC. Translation: CASSLTGANVLTF.

J is TRBJ2-1 and V is TRBV28, with 10 nucleotides matching TRBD2. Unmatched junction bases numbered 7, after V lost 4 bases and J lost 4 bases. The CDR3 is made up of 16 amino acids. Germline-derived CDR1 and CDR2 are MDHEN and SYDVKM. The CDR3 coding sequence is TGTGCCAGCAGTTCAAGCGGGGGGGCCGAATACAATGAGCAGTTCTTC. Translated, it gives CASSSSGGAEYNEQFF.

This sequence joins TRBV21-1 and TRBJ1-5. TRBV21-1 is deemed a pseudogene. CDR3 length: 13 amino acids. CDR3 DNA sequence: TGTGCCAGGCCGACCGGTAGCAATCAGCCCCAGCATTTT. It specifies CARPTGSNQPQHF.

The J gene is TRBJ2-3, the V gene TRBV28, with 10 bases fitting TRBD1. Per germline, CDR1 MDHEN and CDR2 SYDVKM. With V trimmed by 2 bases and J by 4 bases, 3 bases remained unmatched. The CDR3 runs 15 residues. The DNA for the CDR3 is TGTGCCAGCAGTTTACAGACAGGGGGCGCAGATACGCAGTATTTT. Residues: CASSLQTGGADTQYF.

This sequence joins TRBV5-1 and TRBJ1-1; D unresolved. Germline V gene data show CDR1 as SGHRS and CDR2 as YFSETQ. Trimming removed 0 bases from V and 4 bases from J, with 16 bases in between. The CDR3 contains 16 residues. The CDR3 reads CASSLAGAYQLTEAFF. The CDR3 DNA follows: TGCGCCAGCAGCTTGGCGGGAGCTTATCAGCTCACTGAAGCTTTCTTT.

The gene calls are TRBV6-1 and TRBJ2-5; no firm D call. Trimming pared 3 bases from V and 3 bases from J, leaving 11 bases between. Germline V gene lookup returns CDR1 MNHNS and CDR2 SASEGT. This CDR3 spans 14 amino acids. CDR3: CASSELEREETQYF. The CDR3 DNA sequence: TGTGCCAGCAGTGAGTTGGAAAGGGAAGAGACCCAGTACTTC.

CDR3: CASSYQGRGTEAFF. CDR3 in DNA: TGTGCCAGCAGTTACCAGGGGAGAGGCACTGAAGCTTTCTTT. The rearrangement uses TRBV6-6 and TRBJ1-1; weak D call: TRBD1 (6 bases). Germline V gene lookup returns CDR1 MNHNY and CDR2 SVGAGI (reference sequence). The CDR3 runs to 14 residues. Trimming left V 2 bases short and J 4 bases short, with 11 bases between.

The chain has TRBV5-1 and TRBJ2-1; 13 bases are shared with TRBD2. Germline CDR1 SGHRS, CDR2 YFSETQ. The CDR3 contains 15 residues. The V segment lost 3 bases and the J segment 5 bases; nucleotides outside the gene matches: 2. In DNA form, the CDR3 reads TGCGCCAGCAGCTCGGGACTAGCGGGGAACAATGAGCAGTTCTTC. It encodes CASSSGLAGNNEQFF.

The rearrangement joins TRBV6-1 to TRBJ1-6, with unresolved D. Trimming left V 8 bases short and J 10 bases short, with 12 bases between. Germline loops: CDR1 MNHNS, CDR2 SASEGT. This CDR3 region has 12 residues. For the CDR3, the DNA is TGTGCCAGCCGTCCAAAAGGATCACCCCTCCACTTT. Its translation: CASRPKGSPLHF.

This CDR3 reads CASSEQGLSSGNTIYF. CDR3 bases: TGTGCCAGCAGTGAACAGGGGCTTTCCTCTGGAAACACCATATATTTT. The V call is TRBV2, the J call TRBJ1-3; a weak D match, TRBD1 (6 bases). The CDR3 sequence is 16 residues long. The ends were cut back, 2 bases at V and 0 bases at J, with 11 bases in the middle. The germline gives CDR1 SNHLY, CDR2 FYNNEI.

A single count supports this clone. V usage is TRBV6-1 and J usage is TRBJ2-1; D not resolved. CDR1 is MNHNS, CDR2 SASEGT, per germline. The CDR3 is 16 amino acids. V lost 2 bases, J lost 0 bases, and 11 bases lay in between. CDR3 amino acids: CASSERKLGSYNEQFF. CDR3 DNA: TGTGCCAGCAGTGAAAGGAAGCTCGGCTCCTACAATGAGCAGTTCTTC.

This chain connects TRBV28 to TRBJ2-4; TRBD2 matches 7 bases. Germline V gene sequence: CDR1 MDHEN, CDR2 SYDVKM. This CDR3 is built from 16 residues. Trimming cost V 2 bases and J 0 bases; bases outside gene matches: 4. The DNA of the CDR3 is TGTGCCAGCAGTTTAGGGGGGGACCTAGCCAAAAACATTCAGTACTTC. Translation: CASSLGGDLAKNIQYF.

Only a few counts were recorded for this clone. The rearrangement links TRBV6-1 to TRBJ1-6; the D is unclear. Trimming took off 3 bases at V and 7 bases at J, with 10 bases between the two ends. The CDR3 contains 14 residues. In germline, CDR1 is MNHNS, CDR2 SASEGT. DNA for the CDR3: TGTGCCAGCAGTGATGGTACTCGGAATTCACCCCTCCACTTT. It encodes CASSDGTRNSPLHF.

The chain carries TRBV5-1 and TRBJ1-2; the match to TRBD1 covers 9 bases. Per germline, CDR1 SGHRS and CDR2 YFSETQ. The J segment lost 2 bases and the V segment lost 2 bases, leaving 1 base of the junction unmatched. The CDR3 is made up of 14 amino acids. CDR3 DNA: TGCGCCAGCAGCTTAGGACAGGGGAACTATGGCTACACCTTC. This sequence encodes CASSLGQGNYGYTF. Full variable domain (remainder filled in from reference TRBV5-1 and TRBJ1-2): KAGVTQTPRYLIKTRGQQVTLSCSPISGHRSVSWYQQTPGQGLQFLFEYFSETQRNKGNFPGRFSGRQFSNSRSEMNVSTLELGDSALYLCASSLGQGNYGYTFGSGTRLTVV.

This chain joins TRBV5-1 and TRBJ1-1, with a tentative D call TRBD1 (6 bases). Deletions cut 0 bases from V and 11 bases from J, with 20 bases between. Per the germline V gene, CDR1 is SGHRS and CDR2 is YFSETQ. This CDR3 is 15 amino acids long. As DNA, the CDR3 is TGCGCCAGCAGCTTGGCAAGCGACAGGATTAGGTTGGCTTTCTTT. This codes for CASSLASDRIRLAFF.

The rearrangement uses TRBV28 and TRBJ1-1; D is unclear. Trimming took off 7 bases at V and 4 bases at J, with 22 bases between the two ends. The CDR3 has 16 residues. CDR1 is MDHEN and CDR2 is SYDVKM in the germline V gene. Here the CDR3 reads CASTSVGLGSGTEAFF. For the CDR3, the DNA is TGTGCCAGCACCTCCGTAGGGCTAGGTAGTGGCACTGAAGCTTTCTTT.

This chain uses TRBV5-1 with TRBJ2-7, with TRBD2 identical over 12 bases. CDR1 and CDR2 from the germline V gene are SGHRS and YFSETQ. Trimming removed 0 bases from V and 2 bases from J; junction bases left unmatched: 15. The CDR3 covers 20 residues. CDR3: CASSLVAQRQLAGGAYEQYF. In nucleotides, the CDR3 is TGCGCCAGCAGCTTGGTAGCGCAGAGACAACTAGCGGGAGGAGCCTACGAGCAGTACTTC. Supplemented by reference TRBV5-1 and TRBJ2-7, the full variable domain reads KAGVTQTPRYLIKTRGQQVTLSCSPISGHRSVSWYQQTPGQGLQFLFEYFSETQRNKGNFPGRFSGRQFSNSRSEMNVSTLELGDSALYLCASSLVAQRQLAGGAYEQYFGPGTRLTVT.

J is TRBJ2-5 and V is TRBV18; 10 positions agree with TRBD1. The trim removed 3 bases at V and 3 bases at J, leaving 7 bases unmatched. CDR3 length: 16 amino acids. CDR1 and CDR2 from the germline V gene are KGHSH and LQKENI. CDR3 nucleotide sequence: TGTGCCAGCTCACCCCCGGGACAGGGGATTAAAGAGACCCAGTACTTC. This encodes CASSPPGQGIKETQYF.

This clone has just one count. The chain joins TRBV5-1 to TRBJ2-5, with D tentatively TRBD1 (5 bases). Judging by the DNA end, TRBJ2-7 fits better; the J call may be wrong. Germline assignment: CDR1 SGHRS and CDR2 YFSETQ. This CDR3 is built from 15 residues. The CDR3 DNA sequence: TGCGCCAGCAGGATCGACAGCCCTTACTCCTACGAGCAGTACTTC. Translation gives CASRIDSPYSYEQYF.

In regard to this clone: Other DNA variants within this sample encode the same CDR3. The chain uses TRBV6-1 and TRBJ2-6; TRBD1 agrees at 11 bases. In germline, CDR1 is MNHNS, CDR2 SASEGT. V shed 3 bases and J 2 bases; nucleotides not matched to a gene: 6. CDR3 length: 18 amino acids. The CDR3 bases are TGTGCCAGCAGTGAGCAGGACAGGGGGCCCCCTGGGGCCAACGTCCTGACTTTC. Residues: CASSEQDRGPPGANVLTF.

The V call is TRBV6-1, the J call TRBJ2-1, with D hard to call. V lost 4 bases and J lost 6, with 10 bases in between. Germline V gene lookup returns CDR1 MNHNS and CDR2 SASEGT. The CDR3 covers 13 residues. The CDR3 loop reads CASSVGPLNEQFF. The CDR3 nucleotides are TGTGCCAGCAGTGTCGGCCCCCTCAATGAGCAGTTCTTC.

The rearrangement uses TRBV9 and TRBJ2-3, with 7 bases identical to TRBD1. Germline assignment: CDR1 SGDLS and CDR2 YYNGEE. Trimming at V came to 3 bases and at J to 3 bases, leaving 10 bases not matched to a gene. The CDR3 spans 16 residues. The CDR3 region is CASSGAIDRVTDTQYF. The CDR3 DNA reads as TGTGCCAGCAGCGGGGCGATAGACAGGGTAACAGATACGCAGTATTTT.

The J gene is TRBJ1-1, the V gene TRBV2, with D unresolved. V lost 6 bases, J lost 0 bases, and 5 bases lay in between. The CDR3 is made up of 12 amino acids. Per the germline V gene, CDR1 is SNHLY and CDR2 is FYNNEI. The CDR3 spells CASSQMNTEAFF. The CDR3 bases are TGTGCCAGCAGCCAGATGAACACTGAAGCTTTCTTT.

In its sample, this clone was seen a few times. The rearrangement joins TRBV5-1 to TRBJ1-4; 7 positions match TRBD1. CDR3 length equals 17 residues. V shed 3 bases, J shed 0 bases, and the junction held 8 bases outside the gene matches. CDR1 is SGHRS and CDR2 is YFSETQ in the germline V gene. Written as DNA, the CDR3 is TGCGCCAGCAGCTGGCGGGACAGCCCAGCAACTAATGAAAAACTGTTTTTT. This codes for CASSWRDSPATNEKLFF.

The chain employs TRBV11-2 and TRBJ1-2; 7 bases map to TRBD1. This CDR3 is 13 amino acids long. The V segment lost 2 bases and the J segment 6 bases; nucleotides outside the gene matches: 3. In germline, CDR1 is SGHAT, CDR2 FQNNGV. The CDR3 loop reads CASSLTGVDGYTF. The CDR3 nucleotides are TGTGCCAGCAGCTTAACAGGGGTCGATGGCTACACCTTC. The full variable domain, in which reference TRBV11-2 and TRBJ1-2 provide the parts outside the CDR3, is EAGVAQSPRYKIIEKRQSVAFWCNPISGHATLYWYQQILGQGPKLLIQFQNNGVVDDSQLPKDRFSAERLKGVDSTLKIQPAKLEDSAVYLCASSLTGVDGYTFGSGTRLTVV.

The chain links TRBV5-1 to TRBJ2-5; unclear D gene. The germline V and J ends were trimmed by 0 bases and 8 bases, with 11 bases remaining between them. This CDR3 is built from 13 residues. The germline V gene has CDR1 SGHRS and CDR2 YFSETQ. The CDR3 is CASSLGTEKTQYF. CDR3 DNA sequence: TGCGCCAGCAGCTTGGGGACCGAGAAAACCCAGTACTTC.

The V gene is TRBV5-1, the J gene TRBJ2-6, with no clear D. Trimming took off 4 bases at V and 1 base at J, with 9 bases between the two ends. Per the germline V gene, CDR1 is SGHRS and CDR2 is YFSETQ. CDR3 length equals 15 residues. The CDR3 nucleotides are TGCGCCAGCAGCCCTTCAGGATCTGGGGCCAACGTCCTGACTTTC. Protein sequence: CASSPSGSGANVLTF.

This clone was found a few times. The chain joins TRBV5-5 to TRBJ1-1; D gene unclear. Germline assignment: CDR1 SGHKS and CDR2 YYEKEE (reference sequence). Trimming stripped 0 bases from V and 11 bases from J, with 8 bases between. The CDR3 is 11 amino acids. CDR3 region: CASSLEVRAFF. CDR3 in DNA: TGTGCCAGCAGCTTGGAAGTACGCGCTTTCTTT.

The rearrangement joins TRBV4-2 to TRBJ1-4; 8 bases line up with TRBD1. The V gene end was trimmed by 4 bases and the J gene end by 4 bases; junction bases not matched to a gene: 5. CDR3 size: 15 residues. Per the germline V gene, CDR1 is LGHNA and CDR2 is YNFKEQ. CDR3 sequence: CASSRRQGFNEKLFF. In nucleotides, the CDR3 is TGTGCCAGCAGCCGTAGACAGGGGTTTAATGAAAAACTGTTTTTT.

This clone was observed once. The rearrangement uses TRBV6-1 and TRBJ2-3, with TRBD2 identical over 9 bases. The germline V gene has CDR1 MNHNS and CDR2 SASEGT. Germline trimming cut 1 base from V and 0 bases from J; bases unmatched to any gene: 8. The CDR3 has 18 amino acids. The CDR3 bases are TGTGCCAGCAGTGAAGGATTTGCTAGCGGGGTTAGCACAGATACGCAGTATTTT. This sequence encodes CASSEGFASGVSTDTQYF.